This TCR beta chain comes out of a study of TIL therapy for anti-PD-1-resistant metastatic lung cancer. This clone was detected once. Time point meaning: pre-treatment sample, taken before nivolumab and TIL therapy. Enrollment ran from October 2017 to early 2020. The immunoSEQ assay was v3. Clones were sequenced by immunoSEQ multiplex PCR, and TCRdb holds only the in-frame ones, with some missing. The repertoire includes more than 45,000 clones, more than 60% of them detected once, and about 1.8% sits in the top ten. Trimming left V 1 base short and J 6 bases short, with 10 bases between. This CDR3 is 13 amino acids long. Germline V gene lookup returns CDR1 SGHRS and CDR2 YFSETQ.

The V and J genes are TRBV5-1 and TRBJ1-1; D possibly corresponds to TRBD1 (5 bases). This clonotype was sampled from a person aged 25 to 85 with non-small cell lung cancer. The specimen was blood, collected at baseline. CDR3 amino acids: CASSLTLGAEAFF. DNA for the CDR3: TGCGCCAGCAGCTTGACACTGGGGGCTGAAGCTTTCTTT.